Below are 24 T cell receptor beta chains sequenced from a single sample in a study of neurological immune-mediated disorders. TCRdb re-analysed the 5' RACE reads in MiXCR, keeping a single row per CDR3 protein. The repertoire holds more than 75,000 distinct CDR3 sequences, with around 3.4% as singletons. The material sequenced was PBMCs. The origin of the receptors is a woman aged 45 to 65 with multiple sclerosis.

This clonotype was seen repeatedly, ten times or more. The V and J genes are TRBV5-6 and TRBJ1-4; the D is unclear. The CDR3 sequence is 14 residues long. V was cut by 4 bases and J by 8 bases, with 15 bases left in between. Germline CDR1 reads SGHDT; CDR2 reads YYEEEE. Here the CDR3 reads CASSHDTLGEKLFF. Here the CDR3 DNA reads TGTGCCAGCAGCCATGACACCTTGGGGGAAAAACTGTTTTTT. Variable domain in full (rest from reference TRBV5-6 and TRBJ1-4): DAGVTQSPTHLIKTRGQQVTLRCSPKSGHDTVSWYQQALGQGPQFIFQYYEEEERQRGNFPDRFSGHQFPNYSSELNVNALLLGDSALYLCASSHDTLGEKLFFGSGTQLSVL.

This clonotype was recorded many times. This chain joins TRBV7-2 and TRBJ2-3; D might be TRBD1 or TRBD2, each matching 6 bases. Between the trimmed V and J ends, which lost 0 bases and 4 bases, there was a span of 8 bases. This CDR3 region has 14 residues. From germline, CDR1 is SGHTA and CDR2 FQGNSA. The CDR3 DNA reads TGTGCCAGCAGCTTAGCCCGGGGGCCAGATACGCAGTATTTT. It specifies CASSLARGPDTQYF.

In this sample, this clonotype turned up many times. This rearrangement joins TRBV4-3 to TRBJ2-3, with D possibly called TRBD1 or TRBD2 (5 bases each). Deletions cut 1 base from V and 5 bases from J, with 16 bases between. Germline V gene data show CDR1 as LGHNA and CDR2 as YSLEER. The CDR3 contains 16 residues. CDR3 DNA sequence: TGCGCCAGCAGCCAAGGTGCAGGGAGAGCTTTAGATACGCAGTATTTT. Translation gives CASSQGAGRALDTQYF.

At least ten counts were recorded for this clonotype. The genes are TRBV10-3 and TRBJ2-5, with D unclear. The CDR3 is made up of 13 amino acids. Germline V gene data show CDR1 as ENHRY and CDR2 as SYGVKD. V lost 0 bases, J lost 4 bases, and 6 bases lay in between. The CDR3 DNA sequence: TGTGCCATCAGTGAGTCAAGGGCAGAGACCCAGTACTTC. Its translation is CAISESRAETQYF.

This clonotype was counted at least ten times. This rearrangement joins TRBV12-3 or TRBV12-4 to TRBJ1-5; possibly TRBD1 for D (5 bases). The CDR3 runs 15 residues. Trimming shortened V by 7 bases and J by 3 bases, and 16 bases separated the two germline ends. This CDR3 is CASKAEDSLNQPQHF. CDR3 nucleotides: TGTGCCAGCAAAGCCGAAGACAGCCTCAATCAGCCCCAGCATTTT.

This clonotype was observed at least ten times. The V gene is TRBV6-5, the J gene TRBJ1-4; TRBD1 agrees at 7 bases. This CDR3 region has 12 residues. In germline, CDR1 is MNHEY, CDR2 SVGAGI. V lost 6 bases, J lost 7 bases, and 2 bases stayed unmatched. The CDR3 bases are TGTGCCAGCAGCCAGGGGGGTGAAAAACTGTTTTTT. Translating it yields CASSQGGEKLFF.

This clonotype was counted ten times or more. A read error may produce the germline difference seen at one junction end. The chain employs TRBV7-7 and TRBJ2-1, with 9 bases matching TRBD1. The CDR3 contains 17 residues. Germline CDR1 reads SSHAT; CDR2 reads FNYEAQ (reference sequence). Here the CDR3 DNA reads TGTGCTAGCAGCCCGGCGCTCGGACAGGGGTTGAGGAATGAGCAGTTCTTC. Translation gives CASSPALGQGLRNEQFF.

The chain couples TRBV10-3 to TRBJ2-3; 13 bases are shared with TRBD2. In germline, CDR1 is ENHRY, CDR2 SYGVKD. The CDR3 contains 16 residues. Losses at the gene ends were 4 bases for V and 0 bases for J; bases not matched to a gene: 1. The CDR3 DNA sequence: TGTGCCATCAGTGGGACTAGCGGGGGTAGCACAGATACGCAGTATTTT. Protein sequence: CAISGTSGGSTDTQYF.

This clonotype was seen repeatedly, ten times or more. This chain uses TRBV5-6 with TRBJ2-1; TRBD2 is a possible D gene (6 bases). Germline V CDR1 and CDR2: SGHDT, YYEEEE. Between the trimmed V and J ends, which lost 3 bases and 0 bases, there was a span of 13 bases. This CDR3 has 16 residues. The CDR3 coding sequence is TGTGCCAGCAGCTGGGGGGTGGGGAGCTCCTACAATGAGCAGTTCTTC. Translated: CASSWGVGSSYNEQFF.

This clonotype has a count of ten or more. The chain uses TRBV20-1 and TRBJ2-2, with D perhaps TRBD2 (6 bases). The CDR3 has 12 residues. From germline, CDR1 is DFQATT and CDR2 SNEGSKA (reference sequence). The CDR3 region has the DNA TGCAGCGGGGTGGTAGCGGACGGGGAGCTGTTTTTT. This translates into CSGVVADGELFF.

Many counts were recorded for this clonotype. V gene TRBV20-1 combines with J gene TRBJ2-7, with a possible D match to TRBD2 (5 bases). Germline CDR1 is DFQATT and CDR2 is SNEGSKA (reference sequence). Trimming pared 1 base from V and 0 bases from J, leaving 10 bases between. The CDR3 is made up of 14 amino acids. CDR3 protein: CSARAGINSYEQYF. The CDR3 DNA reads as TGCAGTGCTAGAGCGGGGATTAACTCCTACGAGCAGTACTTC.

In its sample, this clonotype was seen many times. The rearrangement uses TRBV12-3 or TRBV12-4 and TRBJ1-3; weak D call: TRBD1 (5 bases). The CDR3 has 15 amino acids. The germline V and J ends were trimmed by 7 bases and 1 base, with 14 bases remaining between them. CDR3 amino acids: CASTIREASGNTIYF. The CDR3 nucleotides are TGTGCCAGCACTATCAGGGAGGCGTCTGGAAACACCATATATTTT.

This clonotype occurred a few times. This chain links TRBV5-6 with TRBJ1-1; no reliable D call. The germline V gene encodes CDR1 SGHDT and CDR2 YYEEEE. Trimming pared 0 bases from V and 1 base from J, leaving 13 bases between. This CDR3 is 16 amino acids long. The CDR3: CASSLVNRQRNTEAFF. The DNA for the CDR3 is TGTGCCAGCAGCTTGGTTAATCGGCAACGGAACACTGAAGCTTTCTTT.

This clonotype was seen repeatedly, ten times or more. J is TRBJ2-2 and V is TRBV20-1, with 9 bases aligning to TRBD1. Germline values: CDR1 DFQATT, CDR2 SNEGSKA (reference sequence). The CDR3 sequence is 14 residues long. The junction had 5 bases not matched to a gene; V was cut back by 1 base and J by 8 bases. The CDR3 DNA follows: TGCAGTGCTAGAGCAGACAGGGGGACGGGGGAGCTGTTTTTT. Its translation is CSARADRGTGELFF.

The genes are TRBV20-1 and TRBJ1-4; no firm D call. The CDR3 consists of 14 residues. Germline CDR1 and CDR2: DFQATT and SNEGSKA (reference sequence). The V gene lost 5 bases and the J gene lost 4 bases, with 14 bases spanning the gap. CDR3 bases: TGCAGTGCTTGTACCTTGCCCAATAATGAAAAACTGTTTTTT. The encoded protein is CSACTLPNNEKLFF.

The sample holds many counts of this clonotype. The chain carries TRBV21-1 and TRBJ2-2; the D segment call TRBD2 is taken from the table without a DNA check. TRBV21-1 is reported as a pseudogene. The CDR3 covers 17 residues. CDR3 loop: CASSKRKTGGPNGELFF. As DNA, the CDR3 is TGTGCCAGCAGCAAACGGAAAACGGGGGGGCCGAACGGGGAGCTGTTTTTT.

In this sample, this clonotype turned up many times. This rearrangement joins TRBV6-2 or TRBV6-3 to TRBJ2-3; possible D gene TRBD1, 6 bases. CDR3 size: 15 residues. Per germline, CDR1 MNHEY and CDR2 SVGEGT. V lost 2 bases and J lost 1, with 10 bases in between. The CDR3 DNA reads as TGTGCCAGCAGTTACACAGGGCCCGGCACAGATACGCAGTATTTT. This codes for CASSYTGPGTDTQYF.

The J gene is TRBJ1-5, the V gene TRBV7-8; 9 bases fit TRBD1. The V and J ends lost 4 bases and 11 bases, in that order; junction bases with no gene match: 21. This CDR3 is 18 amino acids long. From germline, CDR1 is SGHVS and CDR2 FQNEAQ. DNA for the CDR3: TGTGCCAGCAGCTCCGACCGGGACAGGGTCAAGGCGGGCGGGGCCCAGCATTTT. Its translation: CASSSDRDRVKAGGAQHF. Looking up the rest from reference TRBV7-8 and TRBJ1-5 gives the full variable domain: GAGVSQSPRYKVAKRGQDVALRCDPISGHVSLFWYQQALGQGPEFLTYFQNEAQLDKSGLPSDRFFAERPEGSVSTLKIQRTQQEDSAVYLCASSSDRDRVKAGGAQHFGDGTRLSIL.

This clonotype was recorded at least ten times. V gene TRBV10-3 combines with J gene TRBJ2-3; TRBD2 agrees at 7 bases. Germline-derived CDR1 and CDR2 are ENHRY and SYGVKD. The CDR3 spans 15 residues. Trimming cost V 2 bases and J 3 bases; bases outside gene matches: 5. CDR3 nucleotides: TGTGCCATCAGTGAGGGCGAGGGAGGGACAGATACGCAGTATTTT. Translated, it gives CAISEGEGGTDTQYF.

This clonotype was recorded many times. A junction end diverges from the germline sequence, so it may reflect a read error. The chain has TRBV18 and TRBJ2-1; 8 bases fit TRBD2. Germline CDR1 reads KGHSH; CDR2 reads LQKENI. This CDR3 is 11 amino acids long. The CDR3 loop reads CASSQGLAFIF. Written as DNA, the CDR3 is TGTGCCAGCTCTCAAGGACTAGCTTTTATCTTC. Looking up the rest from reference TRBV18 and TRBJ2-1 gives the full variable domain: NAGVMQNPRHLVRRRGQEARLRCSPMKGHSHVYWYRQLPEEGLKFMVYLQKENIIDESGMPKERFSAEFPKEGPSILRIQQVVRGDSAAYFCASSQGLAFIFGPGTRLTVL.

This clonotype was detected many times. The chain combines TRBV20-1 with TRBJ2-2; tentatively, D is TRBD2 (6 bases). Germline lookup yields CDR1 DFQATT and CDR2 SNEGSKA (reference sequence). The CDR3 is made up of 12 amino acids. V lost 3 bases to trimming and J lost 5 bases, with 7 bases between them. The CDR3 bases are TGCAGTGCTAGGGAGGGAACCGGGGAGCTGTTTTTT. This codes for CSAREGTGELFF.

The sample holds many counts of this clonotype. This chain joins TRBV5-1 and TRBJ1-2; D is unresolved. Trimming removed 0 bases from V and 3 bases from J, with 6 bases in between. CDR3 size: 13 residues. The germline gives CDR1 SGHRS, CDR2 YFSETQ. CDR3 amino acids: CASSLGSDYGYTF. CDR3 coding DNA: TGCGCCAGCAGCTTGGGCAGCGACTATGGCTACACCTTC.

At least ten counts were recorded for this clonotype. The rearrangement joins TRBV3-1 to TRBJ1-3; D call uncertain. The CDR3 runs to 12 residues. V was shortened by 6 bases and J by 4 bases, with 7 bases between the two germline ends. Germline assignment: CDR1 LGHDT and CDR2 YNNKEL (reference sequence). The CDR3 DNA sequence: TGTGCCAGCAGGGAAGGAGGAAACACCATATATTTT. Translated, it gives CASREGGNTIYF.

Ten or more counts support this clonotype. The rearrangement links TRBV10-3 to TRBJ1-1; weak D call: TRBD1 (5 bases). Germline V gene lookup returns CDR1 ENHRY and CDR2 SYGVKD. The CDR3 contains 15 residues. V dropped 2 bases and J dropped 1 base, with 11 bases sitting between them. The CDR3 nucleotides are TGTGCCATCAGTGAGAGAGGGGTCACGAACACTGAAGCTTTCTTT. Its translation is CAISERGVTNTEAFF.